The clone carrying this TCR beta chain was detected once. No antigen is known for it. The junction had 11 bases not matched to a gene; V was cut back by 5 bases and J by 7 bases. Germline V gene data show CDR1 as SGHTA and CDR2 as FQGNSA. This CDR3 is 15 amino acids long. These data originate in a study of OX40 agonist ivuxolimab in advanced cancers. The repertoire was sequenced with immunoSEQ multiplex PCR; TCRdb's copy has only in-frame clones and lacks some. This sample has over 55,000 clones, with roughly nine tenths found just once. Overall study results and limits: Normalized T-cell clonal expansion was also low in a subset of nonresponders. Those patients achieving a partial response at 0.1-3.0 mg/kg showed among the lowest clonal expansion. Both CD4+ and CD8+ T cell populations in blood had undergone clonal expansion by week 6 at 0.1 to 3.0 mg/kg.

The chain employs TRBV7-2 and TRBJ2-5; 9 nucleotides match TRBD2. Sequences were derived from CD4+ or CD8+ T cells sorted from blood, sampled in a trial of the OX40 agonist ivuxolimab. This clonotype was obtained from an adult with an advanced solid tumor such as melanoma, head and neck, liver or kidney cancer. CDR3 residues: CASSLGTSSLGTQYF. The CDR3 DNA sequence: TGTGCCAGCAGCCTTGGGACTAGCAGCCTCGGGACCCAGTACTTC.